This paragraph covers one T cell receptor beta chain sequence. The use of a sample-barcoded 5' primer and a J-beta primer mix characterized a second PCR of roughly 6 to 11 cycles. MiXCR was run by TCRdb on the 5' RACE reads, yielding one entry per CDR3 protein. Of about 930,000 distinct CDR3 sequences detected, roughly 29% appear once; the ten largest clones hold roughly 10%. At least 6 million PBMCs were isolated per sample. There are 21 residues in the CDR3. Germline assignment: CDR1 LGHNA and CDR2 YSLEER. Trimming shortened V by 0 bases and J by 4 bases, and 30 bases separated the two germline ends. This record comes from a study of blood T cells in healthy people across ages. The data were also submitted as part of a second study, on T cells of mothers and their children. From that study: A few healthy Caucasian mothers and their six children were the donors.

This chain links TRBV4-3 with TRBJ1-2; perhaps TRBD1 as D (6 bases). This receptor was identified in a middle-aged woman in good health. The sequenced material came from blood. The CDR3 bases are TGCGCCAGCAGCCAAGAGGTCGAAAGAGAGGACAGCGCCCAAACCTTCTATGGCTACACCTTC. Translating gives CASSQEVEREDSAQTFYGYTF.